One and the same sample provided the 14 T cell receptor beta chains below, sequenced in a study of T cells in Graves' hyperthyroidism and ophthalmopathy. Amplification of TCR beta CDR3 regions was performed using RNA transcripts as template. Carried out on the TCR CDR3, a first-round RT-PCR used the HTBI primer set. TCRdb re-called the multiplex PCR reads through MiXCR, storing one row per CDR3 protein. Here the sample spans under 550,000 distinct CDR3 sequences, just under 20% being singletons. Specimen: blood. These receptors all stem from a man aged 40-49 years with Graves' ophthalmopathy.

This clonotype was counted at least ten times. V is TRBV5-1 and J is TRBJ1-1, with a tentative D call TRBD1 (5 bases). Germline V gene sequence: CDR1 SGHRS, CDR2 YFSETQ. CDR3 length: 15 amino acids. Trimming cost V 0 bases and J 1 base, with 10 bases left between them. The DNA for the CDR3 is TGCGCCAGCAGCTTGGATGGGGGTTGGAACACTGAAGCTTTCTTT. Amino acid sequence: CASSLDGGWNTEAFF.

This clonotype was observed at least ten times. V is TRBV2 and J is TRBJ2-3; TRBD1 matches 10 bases. Losses at the gene ends were 3 bases for V and 3 bases for J; bases not matched to a gene: 3. The CDR3 extends over 15 amino acids. Germline V gives CDR1 SNHLY, CDR2 FYNNEI. The CDR3 reads CASSEDRGRTDTQYF. CDR3 in DNA: TGTGCCAGCAGTGAGGACAGGGGGAGGACAGATACGCAGTATTTT.

The chain employs TRBV5-1 and TRBJ2-1; 9 nucleotides agree with TRBD2. With 0 bases clipped from V and 4 bases from J, the junction kept 5 bases outside the gene matches. Germline V gene data show CDR1 as SGHRS and CDR2 as YFSETQ. The CDR3 runs 16 residues. CDR3 in amino acids: CASSLGLSGGYNEQFF. CDR3 in DNA: TGCGCCAGCAGCTTGGGGCTTAGCGGGGGATACAATGAGCAGTTCTTC.

The chain couples TRBV6-1 to TRBJ2-3, with 10 bases identical to TRBD1. V lost 4 bases to trimming and J lost 6 bases; unmatched junction nucleotides: 7. This CDR3 has 15 residues. Germline V lookup: CDR1 MNHNS, CDR2 SASEGT. Here the CDR3 DNA reads TGTGCCAGCAGTGCACTAGACAGGGGGCGCGATACGCAGTATTTT. It translates to CASSALDRGRDTQYF.

The chain combines TRBV5-5 with TRBJ1-3; D ambiguous. Trimming stripped 6 bases from V and 3 bases from J, with 7 bases between. The CDR3 spans 12 residues. Germline CDR1 SGHKS, CDR2 YYEKEE (reference sequence). In nucleotides, the CDR3 is TGTGCCAGCACCTCGGGTGGAAACACCATATATTTT. Its protein product is CASTSGGNTIYF.

This clonotype has ten or more counts. The genes are TRBV3-1 and TRBJ1-4, with D maybe TRBD1 (5 bases). The germline V and J ends were trimmed by 5 bases and 3 bases, with 10 bases remaining between them. Germline-derived CDR1 and CDR2 are LGHDT and YNNKEL (reference sequence). The CDR3 has 14 residues. This CDR3 is CASSIGAANEKLFF. CDR3 DNA: TGTGCCAGCAGCATTGGGGCGGCTAATGAAAAACTGTTTTTT.

The chain has TRBV5-1 and TRBJ1-6; D is perhaps TRBD1 (5 bases). V lost 0 bases and J 7 bases, leaving 17 bases between the germline ends. This CDR3 is built from 17 residues. CDR1 SGHRS and CDR2 YFSETQ come from the germline V gene. CDR3 sequence (DNA): TGCGCCAGCAGCTTGGGGACACCGAAAGGAGGGAATTCACCCCTCCACTTT. This encodes CASSLGTPKGGNSPLHF.

The chain couples TRBV27 to TRBJ2-3, with TRBD2 matching over 8 bases. CDR1 is MNHEY and CDR2 is SMNVEV in the germline V gene (reference sequence). V dropped 3 bases and J dropped 6; count of bases not matched to a gene: 8. This CDR3 has 15 amino acids. The CDR3 here is CASSFTGTRLDTQYF. The CDR3 bases are TGTGCCAGCAGTTTCACCGGGACTAGACTCGATACGCAGTATTTT.

The table lists this clonotype with many counts. This rearrangement joins TRBV7-2 to TRBJ2-3; D not certain. The V gene's germline CDR1 is SGHTA and CDR2 FQGNSA. CDR3 length: 16 amino acids. Trimming took 5 bases from V and 0 from J, leaving 15 bases between them. The CDR3 nucleotides read TGTGCCAGCAGCCGCTTCTTTAAGGGAAGCACAGATACGCAGTATTTT. It translates to CASSRFFKGSTDTQYF.

This clonotype appeared a few times. The CDR3 region has the DNA TGTGCCAGCAGCCAAGGGACTAGCGGCGGTTGGAAGCAGTACTTC. Protein product: CASSQGTSGGWKQYF. The chain joins TRBV3-1 to TRBJ2-7; 10 bases line up with TRBD2. The germline V gene has CDR1 LGHDT and CDR2 YNNKEL (reference sequence). The junction had 8 bases not matched to a gene; V was cut back by 1 base and J by 8 bases. This CDR3 comprises 15 residues.

This clonotype was picked up many times. The chain joins TRBV12-3 or TRBV12-4 to TRBJ1-4, with D possibly being TRBD1 (5 bases). The CDR3 consists of 16 residues. With 3 bases removed from V and 6 bases from J, the gap between germline ends came to 17 bases. The CDR3 spells CASSLGLRGADEKLFF. The CDR3 coding sequence is TGTGCCAGCAGTTTGGGATTGAGAGGGGCGGATGAAAAACTGTTTTTT.

This clonotype was detected only a few times. The chain uses TRBV5-4 and TRBJ2-5; 10 bases line up with TRBD1. V shed 3 bases, J shed 5 bases, and the junction held 4 bases outside the gene matches. The CDR3 consists of 14 residues. Germline lookup yields CDR1 SGHNT and CDR2 YYREEE (reference sequence). The CDR3, as DNA: TGTGCCAGCAGCTCACGGACAGGGGGGGAGACCCAGTACTTC. This sequence encodes CASSSRTGGETQYF.

The V call is TRBV3-1, the J call TRBJ2-1; TRBD1 matches 7 bases. The CDR3 is made up of 13 amino acids. Germline CDR1 LGHDT, CDR2 YNNKEL (reference sequence). J gave up 9 bases and V 4 bases, and 6 bases lay outside the gene matches. Written as DNA, the CDR3 is TGTGCCAGCAGCCTGACAGGGTGGACTGAGCAGTTCTTC. Translation gives CASSLTGWTEQFF.

This clonotype was seen more than once but under ten times. The V call is TRBV20-1, the J call TRBJ1-5, with D maybe TRBD1 (5 bases). The CDR3 has 15 residues. Germline values: CDR1 DFQATT, CDR2 SNEGSKA (reference sequence). Trimming took 3 bases from V and 1 from J, leaving 13 bases between them. The CDR3 reads CSARVTVLSNQPQHF. Here the CDR3 DNA reads TGCAGTGCTAGGGTGACAGTCCTAAGCAATCAGCCCCAGCATTTT.